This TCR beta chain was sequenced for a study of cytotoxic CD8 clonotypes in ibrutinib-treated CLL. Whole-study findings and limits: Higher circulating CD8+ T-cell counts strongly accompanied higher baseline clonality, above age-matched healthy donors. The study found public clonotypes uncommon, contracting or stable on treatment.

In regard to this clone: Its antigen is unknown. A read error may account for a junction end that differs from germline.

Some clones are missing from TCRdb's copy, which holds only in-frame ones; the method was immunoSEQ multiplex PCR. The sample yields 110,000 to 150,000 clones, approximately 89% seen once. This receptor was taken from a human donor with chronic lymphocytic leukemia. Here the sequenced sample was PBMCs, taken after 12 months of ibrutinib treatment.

CDR3 coding DNA: TGTGCTAGCATCGCCGGGGGGCTAGCGGGAGGCGACGGGGAGTTCTTC. It is translated as CASIAGGLAGGDGEFF. The rearrangement links TRBV7-7 to TRBJ2-1, with TRBD2 matching over 11 bases. Germline V CDR1 and CDR2: SSHAT, FNYEAQ (reference sequence). This CDR3 contains 16 residues. The whole variable domain, remainder taken from reference TRBV7-7 and TRBJ2-1, is GAGVSQSPRYKVTKRGQDVTLRCDPISSHATLYWYQQALGQGPEFLTYFNYEAQPDKSGLPSDRFSAERPEGSISTLTIQRTEQRDSAMYRCASIAGGLAGGDGEFFGPGTRLTVL.